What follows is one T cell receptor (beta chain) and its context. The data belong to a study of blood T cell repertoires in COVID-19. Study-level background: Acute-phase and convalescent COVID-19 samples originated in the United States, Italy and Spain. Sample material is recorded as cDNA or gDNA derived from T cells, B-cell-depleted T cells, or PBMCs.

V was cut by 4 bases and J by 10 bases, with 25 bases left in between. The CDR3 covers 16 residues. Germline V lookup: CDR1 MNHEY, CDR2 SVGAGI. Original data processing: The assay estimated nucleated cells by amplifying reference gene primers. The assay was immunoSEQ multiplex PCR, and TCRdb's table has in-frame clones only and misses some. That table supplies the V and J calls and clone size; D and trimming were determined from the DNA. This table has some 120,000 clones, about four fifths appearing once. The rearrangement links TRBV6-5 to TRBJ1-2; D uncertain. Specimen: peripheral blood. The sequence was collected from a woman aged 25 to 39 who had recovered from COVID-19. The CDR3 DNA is TGTGCCAGCAGTTCCCCGCGATTAGTCACTTATAGTGTCTACACCTTC. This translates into CASSSPRLVTYSVYTF.